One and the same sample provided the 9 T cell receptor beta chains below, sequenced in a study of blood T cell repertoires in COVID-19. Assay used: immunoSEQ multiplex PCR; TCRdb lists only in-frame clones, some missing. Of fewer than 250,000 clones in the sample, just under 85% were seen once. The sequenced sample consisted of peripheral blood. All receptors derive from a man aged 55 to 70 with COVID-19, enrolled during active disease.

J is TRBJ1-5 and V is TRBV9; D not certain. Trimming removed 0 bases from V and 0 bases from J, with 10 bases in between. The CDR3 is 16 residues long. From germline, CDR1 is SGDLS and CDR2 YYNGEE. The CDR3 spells CASSVGPTDSNQPQHF. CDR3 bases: TGTGCCAGCAGCGTAGGACCTACAGATAGCAATCAGCCCCAGCATTTT.

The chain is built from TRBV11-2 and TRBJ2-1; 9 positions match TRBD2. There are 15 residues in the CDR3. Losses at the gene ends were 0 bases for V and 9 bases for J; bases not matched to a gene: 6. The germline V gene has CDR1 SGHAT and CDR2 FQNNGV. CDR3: CASSLDPSGVGEQFF. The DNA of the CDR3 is TGTGCCAGCAGCTTAGATCCTAGCGGGGTGGGTGAGCAGTTCTTC.

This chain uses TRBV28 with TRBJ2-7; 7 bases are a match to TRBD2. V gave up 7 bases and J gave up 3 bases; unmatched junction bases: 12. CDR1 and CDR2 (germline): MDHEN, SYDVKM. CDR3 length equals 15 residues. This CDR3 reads CASNSLTSPNYEQYF. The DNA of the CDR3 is TGTGCCAGCAATTCCTTGACTAGCCCTAACTACGAGCAGTACTTC. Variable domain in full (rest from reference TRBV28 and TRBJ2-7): DVKVTQSSRYLVKRTGEKVFLECVQDMDHENMFWYRQDPGLGLRLIYFSYDVKMKEKGDIPEGYSVSREKKERFSLILESASTNQTSMYLCASNSLTSPNYEQYFGPGTRLTVT.

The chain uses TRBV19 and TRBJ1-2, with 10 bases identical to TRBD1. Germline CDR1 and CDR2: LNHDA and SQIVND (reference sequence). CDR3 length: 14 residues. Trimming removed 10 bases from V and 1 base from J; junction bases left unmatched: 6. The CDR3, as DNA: TGTGCCATCTCCCGGGACAGGGGTAACTATGGCTACACCTTC. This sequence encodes CAISRDRGNYGYTF.

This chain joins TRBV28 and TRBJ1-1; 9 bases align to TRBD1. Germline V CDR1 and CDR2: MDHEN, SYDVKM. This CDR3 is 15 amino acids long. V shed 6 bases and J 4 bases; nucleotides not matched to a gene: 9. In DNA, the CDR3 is TGTGCCAGCAGAAAAACAGGGGGCATGGTCACTGAAGCTTTCTTT. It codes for CASRKTGGMVTEAFF.

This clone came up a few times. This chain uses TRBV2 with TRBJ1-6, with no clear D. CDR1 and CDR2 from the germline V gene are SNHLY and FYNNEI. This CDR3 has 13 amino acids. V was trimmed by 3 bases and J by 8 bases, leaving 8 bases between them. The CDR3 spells CASSDGGDSPLHF. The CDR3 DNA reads TGTGCCAGCAGTGATGGCGGGGATTCACCCCTCCACTTT.

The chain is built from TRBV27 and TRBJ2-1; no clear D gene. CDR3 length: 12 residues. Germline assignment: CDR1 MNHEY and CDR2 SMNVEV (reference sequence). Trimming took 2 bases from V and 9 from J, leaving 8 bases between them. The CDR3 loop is CASSLVPGEQFF. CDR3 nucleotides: TGTGCCAGCAGTTTAGTCCCGGGTGAGCAGTTCTTC.

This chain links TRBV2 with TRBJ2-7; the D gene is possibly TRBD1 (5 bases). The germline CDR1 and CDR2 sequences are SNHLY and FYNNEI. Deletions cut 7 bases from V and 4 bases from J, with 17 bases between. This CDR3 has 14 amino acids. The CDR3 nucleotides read TGTGCCAGCACCGCTCCGGCAGGGCGTTACGAGCAGTACTTC. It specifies CASTAPAGRYEQYF.

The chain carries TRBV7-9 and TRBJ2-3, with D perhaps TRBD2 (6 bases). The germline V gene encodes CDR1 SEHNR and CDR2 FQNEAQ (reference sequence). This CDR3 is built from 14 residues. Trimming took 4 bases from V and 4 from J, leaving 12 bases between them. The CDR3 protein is CASSSPLAPDTQYF. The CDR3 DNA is TGTGCCAGCAGCTCACCACTAGCTCCAGATACGCAGTATTTT.